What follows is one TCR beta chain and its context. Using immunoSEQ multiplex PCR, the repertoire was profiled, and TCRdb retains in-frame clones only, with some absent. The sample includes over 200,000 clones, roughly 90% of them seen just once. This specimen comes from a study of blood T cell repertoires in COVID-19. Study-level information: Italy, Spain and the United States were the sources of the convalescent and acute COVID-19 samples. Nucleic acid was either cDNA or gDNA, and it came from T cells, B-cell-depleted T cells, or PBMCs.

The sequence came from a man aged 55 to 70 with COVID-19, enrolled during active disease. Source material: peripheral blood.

The CDR3 loop is CASSPGERQPQHF. The CDR3 DNA reads as TGTGCCAGCAGCCCAGGGGAGCGCCAGCCCCAGCATTTT. The chain uses TRBV9 and TRBJ1-5, with D possibly TRBD1 on 6 matching bases. The CDR3 is made up of 13 amino acids. Trimming removed 4 bases at V and 7 bases at J, with 12 bases between. CDR1 and CDR2 (germline): SGDLS, YYNGEE.